The 24 T cell receptor beta chains presented below share a single source sample, sequenced in a study of blood T cells in healthy people across ages. A J-beta primer mix and a sample-barcoded 5' primer were used in a second PCR of about 6 to 12 cycles. TCRdb redid the calling of the 5' RACE reads with MiXCR, one entry per CDR3 protein. The sample includes about 1.5 million distinct CDR3 sequences, 42% seen only once; the top ten take around 4%. Material: blood. All receptors come from a woman aged 18 to 35 in good health.

The CDR3, as DNA: TGTGCCAGCAGCCAAGGGACAGGGCCAAACACCGGGGAGCTGTTTTTT. It specifies CASSQGTGPNTGELFF. The chain couples TRBV6-6 to TRBJ2-2; the match to TRBD1 covers 9 bases. J lost 2 bases, V lost 6 bases, and 7 bases had no gene match. This CDR3 region has 16 residues. Germline CDR1 reads MNHNY; CDR2 reads SVGAGI (reference sequence).

This clonotype was recorded a few times. The chain has TRBV20-1 and TRBJ2-3; 7 bases match TRBD2. The junction had 9 bases not matched to a gene; V was cut back by 3 bases and J by 3 bases. This CDR3 comprises 15 residues. The germline V gene has CDR1 DFQATT and CDR2 SNEGSKA (reference sequence). CDR3 protein: CSASGRDYGTDTQYF. The CDR3 DNA reads TGCAGTGCTAGTGGCCGGGACTATGGGACAGATACGCAGTATTTT.

This clonotype has only one observation. J is TRBJ1-1 and V is TRBV7-2; 10 bases align to TRBD1. V was clipped by 4 bases and J by 6 bases; unmatched bases: 5. The CDR3 extends over 14 amino acids. Per the germline V gene, CDR1 is SGHTA and CDR2 is FQGNSA. Here the CDR3 reads CTSSSDRGWAEAFF. The CDR3 region has the DNA TGTACCAGCAGCTCGGACAGGGGGTGGGCTGAAGCTTTCTTT.

V gene TRBV3-1 combines with J gene TRBJ1-2; no clear D gene. V gave up 4 bases and J gave up 4 bases, with 10 bases separating them. The CDR3 runs to 13 residues. Looked up from germline, CDR1 is LGHDT and CDR2 is YNNKEL (reference sequence). CDR3 in DNA: TGTGCCAGCAGCCGGTCGGACCCCTATGGCTACACCTTC. This codes for CASSRSDPYGYTF.

The V and J genes are TRBV9 and TRBJ2-1, with 10 bases identical to TRBD2. Germline CDR1 SGDLS, CDR2 YYNGEE. V shed 0 bases, J shed 7 bases, and the junction held 7 bases outside the gene matches. CDR3 length equals 16 residues. The CDR3 coding sequence is TGTGCCAGCAGCGTAGGCCCTAGCGGGAGTTGGAATGAGCAGTTCTTC. Its protein product is CASSVGPSGSWNEQFF.

In this sample, this clonotype turned up a few times. The CDR3 sequence: CASSIGTGDPNTEAFF. The CDR3 DNA reads TGTGCCAGTAGTATAGGGACAGGGGACCCGAACACTGAAGCTTTCTTT. V gene TRBV19 combines with J gene TRBJ1-1; TRBD1 matches at 9 bases. From germline, CDR1 is LNHDA and CDR2 SQIVND (reference sequence). The CDR3 extends over 16 amino acids. V lost 1 base and J lost 1; bases outside the gene matches: 4.

The chain carries TRBV4-3 and TRBJ2-1; 9 nucleotides match TRBD2. J gave up 7 bases and V 1 base, and 14 bases lay outside the gene matches. The germline gives CDR1 LGHNA, CDR2 YSLEER. The CDR3 runs to 18 residues. The CDR3 DNA sequence: TGCGCCAGCAGCCAAGTGCTCACCTATAGCGGGAGCGGTAATGAGCAGTTCTTC. Translating it yields CASSQVLTYSGSGNEQFF.

The chain links TRBV6-2 or TRBV6-3 to TRBJ2-5; 11 bases map to TRBD2. CDR3 length: 17 amino acids. V dropped 6 bases and J dropped 9; count of bases not matched to a gene: 18. CDR1 and CDR2 from the germline V gene are MNHEY and SVGEGT. In DNA, the CDR3 is TGTGCCAGCAGATGGGGGCAACTAGCGGGAGTGCGGGAGGCCCAGTACTTC. This sequence encodes CASRWGQLAGVREAQYF.

V usage is TRBV7-8 and J usage is TRBJ2-7; D is perhaps TRBD1 or TRBD2 (6 bases each). V gave up 0 bases and J gave up 3 bases, with 12 bases separating them. The CDR3 totals 15 residues. Germline lookup yields CDR1 SGHVS and CDR2 FQNEAQ. CDR3 protein: CASSLAEGGFYEQYF. DNA for the CDR3: TGTGCCAGCAGCTTAGCGGAGGGGGGATTCTACGAGCAGTACTTC.

The chain links TRBV4-2 to TRBJ2-5; TRBD1 agrees at 7 bases. There are 16 residues in the CDR3. Germline trimming cut 0 bases from V and 11 bases from J; bases unmatched to any gene: 15. Germline V gene lookup returns CDR1 LGHNA and CDR2 YNFKEQ. The CDR3, as DNA: TGTGCCAGCAGCCAAGATGTGAGGGGGCCATACAATGAGCAGTACTTC. This encodes CASSQDVRGPYNEQYF.

The V and J genes are TRBV3-1 and TRBJ1-2; possible D gene TRBD1, 5 bases. V was cut by 5 bases and J by 7 bases, with 14 bases left in between. Germline V gene sequence: CDR1 LGHDT, CDR2 YNNKEL (reference sequence). This CDR3 spans 13 amino acids. As DNA, the CDR3 is TGTGCCAGCAGCTGGACGGGGGAGCGTGGCTACACCTTC. It specifies CASSWTGERGYTF.

The V and J genes are TRBV29-1 and TRBJ2-7, with TRBD1 identical over 10 bases. V lost 2 bases, J lost 3 bases, and 4 bases stayed unmatched. This CDR3 contains 14 residues. Germline CDR1 SQVTM, CDR2 ANQGSEA. The CDR3 DNA sequence: TGCAGCGTTGAATCGGGGGACAGGGGCTACGAGCAGTACTTC. Amino acid sequence: CSVESGDRGYEQYF.

In this sample, this clonotype turned up a few times. The chain links TRBV27 to TRBJ2-1, with D unclear. The germline V gene encodes CDR1 MNHEY and CDR2 SMNVEV (reference sequence). There are 13 residues in the CDR3. V lost 2 bases and J 14 bases, leaving 16 bases between the germline ends. DNA for the CDR3: TGTGCCAGCAGTTTAACGGCAGCCGCCCCCAAGTTCTTC. Encoded protein: CASSLTAAAPKFF.

The chain recombines TRBV12-3 or TRBV12-4 with TRBJ2-3, with D maybe TRBD2 (5 bases). The V and J ends lost 3 bases and 3 bases respectively, with 13 bases between them. The CDR3 totals 15 residues. The CDR3 region is CASSLFLAGTDTQYF. The CDR3 nucleotides are TGTGCCAGCAGTTTGTTCCTAGCAGGTACAGATACGCAGTATTTT.

Many counts were recorded for this clonotype. The chain recombines TRBV25-1 with TRBJ2-1; a possible D gene is TRBD1 (7 bases). This CDR3 has 15 residues. Germline CDR1 reads MGHDK; CDR2 reads SYGVNS. Trimming took 4 bases from V and 7 from J, leaving 17 bases between them. The CDR3 sequence: CASSGTYRGGNEQFF. The CDR3 DNA sequence: TGTGCCAGCAGTGGAACCTACAGGGGAGGTAATGAGCAGTTCTTC.

The J gene is TRBJ2-1, the V gene TRBV3-1, with 11 positions matching TRBD2. The ends lost 0 bases at V and 8 bases at J; junction bases unmatched: 9. The CDR3 covers 17 residues. Per the germline V gene, CDR1 is LGHDT and CDR2 is YNNKEL (reference sequence). CDR3: CASSQDLGLAGSDEQFF. As DNA, the CDR3 is TGTGCCAGCAGCCAAGATCTAGGACTAGCGGGTAGCGATGAGCAGTTCTTC.

V and J are TRBV27 and TRBJ2-7; the D gene is possibly TRBD2 (5 bases). The germline V and J ends were trimmed by 5 bases and 5 bases, with 19 bases remaining between them. The CDR3 runs to 15 residues. CDR1 MNHEY and CDR2 SMNVEV come from the germline V gene (reference sequence). CDR3 DNA sequence: TGTGCCAGCAGTCCCCGACTATTAACTCCCCACGAGCAGTACTTC. This codes for CASSPRLLTPHEQYF.

This chain uses TRBV27 with TRBJ2-7, with 7 bases that match TRBD2. Germline lookup yields CDR1 MNHEY and CDR2 SMNVEV (reference sequence). The CDR3 runs to 15 residues. J lost 5 bases, V lost 7 bases, and 14 bases had no gene match. CDR3 nucleotides: TGTGCCAGCACGGGGGGTAATAGTAGACGGAACGAGCAGTACTTC. The encoded protein is CASTGGNSRRNEQYF.

The chain uses TRBV7-8 and TRBJ1-2; D gene uncertain. The germline CDR1 and CDR2 sequences are SGHVS and FQNEAQ. Deletions cut 2 bases from V and 3 bases from J, with 19 bases between. The CDR3 is 17 amino acids. The CDR3 spells CASSLFVVRPGDYGYTF. CDR3 nucleotides: TGTGCCAGCAGCTTATTCGTCGTCAGGCCCGGGGACTATGGCTACACCTTC.

V usage is TRBV28 and J usage is TRBJ2-5; D may be TRBD1 or TRBD2 (5 bases each). CDR3 length: 16 amino acids. V was clipped by 3 bases and J by 2 bases, with 16 bases between them. Germline V gives CDR1 MDHEN, CDR2 SYDVKM. This chain's CDR3 is CASSLGSGTTQETQYF. In nucleotides, the CDR3 is TGTGCCAGCAGTTTGGGTTCGGGGACGACACAAGAGACCCAGTACTTC.

This chain joins TRBV12-3 or TRBV12-4 and TRBJ1-4; 9 bases agree with TRBD1. The CDR3 is 14 amino acids. With V trimmed by 6 bases and J by 11 bases, 10 bases remained unmatched. Written as DNA, the CDR3 is TGTGCCAGCAGCAGACAGGGGGGATACTCGAAACTGTTTTTT. This codes for CASSRQGGYSKLFF.

J is TRBJ2-4 and V is TRBV15; D may be TRBD1 (5 bases). This CDR3 has 15 residues. V was pared by 3 bases and J by 0 bases, with 9 bases between. The germline V gene encodes CDR1 LNHNV and CDR2 YYDKDF (reference sequence). The CDR3 nucleotides are TGTGCCACCAGCAGGGAACAGGCAGCCAAAAACATTCAGTACTTC. Translating it yields CATSREQAAKNIQYF.

The V and J genes are TRBV5-1 and TRBJ1-2; TRBD1 might be the D (6 bases). Looked up from germline, CDR1 is SGHRS and CDR2 is YFSETQ. Trimming took 2 bases from V and 4 from J, leaving 15 bases between them. This CDR3 comprises 15 residues. The CDR3 DNA reads as TGCGCCAGCAGCTTCCGGCCAGGGGAGGTCTATGGCTACACCTTC. It codes for CASSFRPGEVYGYTF.

This chain connects TRBV12-3 or TRBV12-4 to TRBJ2-7; unclear D gene. The J call may be faulty, since TRBJ2-5 better matches the DNA end. The CDR3 extends over 13 amino acids. The CDR3 DNA reads as TGTGCCAGCAGGAGAAGACAAACGGAGACCCAGTACTTC. This encodes CASRRRQTETQYF.